This T cell receptor beta chain is drawn from a study of shared clonotypes between healthy human individuals. Study at large: Donors had three CD4 naive, three CD4 memory, two CD8 naive and one CD8 memory plate apiece.

Replicate PCRs from sorted subsets contained roughly 190 ng DNA, which is 30,000 to 35,000 T cell genomes. Generated by immunoSEQ multiplex PCR, the TCRdb table keeps only in-frame clones and is missing some. The sample lists around 2.3 million clones, around 95% occurring once. The donors were adults (healthy and HIV-negative) with no recent acute infections or vaccinations. Investigators divided CD4+ cells into CD45RA+ naive and CD45RA-negative memory subsets. In the case of this clone: This same CDR3 is encoded by further DNA sequences in the sample.

The source is a man between 18 and 29 years old in good health. The sample was naive CD4+ T cells sorted from blood. Specified subset: CD45RA+ positively selected.

The CDR3 region is CASSESGNYGYTF. Here the CDR3 DNA reads TGCGCCAGCAGTGAGTCTGGGAACTATGGCTACACCTTC. This chain uses TRBV10-1 with TRBJ1-2, with unresolved D. The V end was cut by 0 bases, the J end by 2 bases, with 4 bases between. This CDR3 has 13 amino acids. From germline, CDR1 is WNHNN and CDR2 SYGVQD (reference sequence).